The clone carrying this T cell receptor beta chain came up many times. Its target is unknown. This sample is part of a study of T cell clonality in common variable immunodeficiency. The data were produced by immunoSEQ multiplex PCR, yet TCRdb's version contains in-frame clones alone and is incomplete. Sampling found 20,000 or so clones, none seen once. General study points: TCRbeta clonality was increased in CVID versus healthy controls. The cause of increased CVID clonality remains unclear without subpopulation sequencing. Common variable immunodeficiency TCR beta sequences reportedly had fewer deletions and N-nucleotide insertions.

Most patients and controls had Caucasian heritage. The source material was peripheral blood mononuclear cells. The receptor comes from a human donor with common variable immunodeficiency.

The sequenced part of the CDR3 DNA is TGCAGTGCTAGAGGAGCAACAGGGGTCCCATCCTACGAG. Translating it yields CSARGATGVPSYE. The CDR3 in its entirety is CSARGATGVPSYEQYF. The rearrangement uses TRBV20-1 and TRBJ2-7, with TRBD1 matching over 7 bases. The read finishes 3 residues shy of the CDR3 end, and the germline J gene is used to complete it. CDR1 is DFQATT and CDR2 is SNEGSKA in the germline V gene (reference sequence). V was clipped by 1 base and J by 1 base; unmatched bases: 10. The CDR3 runs 16 residues.